This passage covers 5 T cell receptor beta chains from one sample sequenced in a study of liver allograft versus peripheral blood T cells. Study background: Blood and transplanted-liver T cell receptor repertoires from recipients were compared.

TCRdb re-analysed the reads in MiXCR, keeping a single row per CDR3 protein. This table has 9,000 to 13,000 distinct CDR3 sequences, roughly 23% appearing once. The receptors shown here come from a human patient who had a liver transplant. The graft donor may have contributed some T cells.

CDR3 sequence: CASSQGGRGWTEAFF. The CDR3 coding sequence is TGTGCCAGTAGCCAGGGTGGCAGGGGGTGGACTGAAGCTTTCTTT. This chain uses TRBV19 with TRBJ1-1; 7 nucleotides line up with TRBD1. CDR3 length equals 15 residues. Germline V gene sequence: CDR1 LNHDA, CDR2 SQIVND (reference sequence). The V and J ends lost 6 bases and 5 bases, in that order; junction bases with no gene match: 12.

In its sample, this clonotype is medium-sized (0.01 to 0.1%). In DNA form, the CDR3 reads TGTGCCACCAGCCGAAGCGGGGGAAGCTCCTACAATGAGCAGTTCTTC. Amino acid sequence: CATSRSGGSSYNEQFF. The V call is TRBV19, the J call TRBJ2-1, with 8 bases aligning to TRBD2. Germline V lookup: CDR1 LNHDA, CDR2 SQIVND (reference sequence). Losses at the gene ends were 10 bases for V and 0 bases for J; bases not matched to a gene: 11. CDR3 length: 16 amino acids.

As regards this clonotype: Just one base apart from a much larger clone, this may be a read error. The rearrangement links TRBV6-6 to TRBJ1-1, with D unresolved. Germline CDR1 MNHNY, CDR2 SVGAGI (reference sequence). V was trimmed by 6 bases and J by 5 bases, leaving 10 bases between them. The CDR3 has 12 amino acids. CDR3 in DNA: TGTGCCAGCAGACAAGGGTGGACTGAAGCTTTCTTT. Amino acid sequence: CASRQGWTEAFF.

The table lists this clonotype with a count of one. This rearrangement joins TRBV20-1 to TRBJ1-4, with TRBD1 matching 7 bases. Per germline, CDR1 DFQATT and CDR2 SNEGSKA (reference sequence). The V and J ends lost 5 bases and 5 bases, in that order; junction bases with no gene match: 8. The CDR3 covers 14 residues. This chain's CDR3 is CSAARTGLNEKLFF. CDR3 DNA sequence: TGCAGTGCTGCTCGGACAGGCTTAAATGAAAAACTGTTTTTT.

The chain employs TRBV5-4 and TRBJ1-3; possible D gene TRBD1, 6 bases. The germline V and J ends were trimmed by 0 bases and 8 bases, with 18 bases remaining between them. This CDR3 has 16 residues. From germline, CDR1 is SGHNT and CDR2 YYREEE (reference sequence). The CDR3: CASSLAWGARGDTIYF. The CDR3 DNA sequence: TGTGCCAGCAGCTTGGCATGGGGGGCGCGAGGAGACACCATATATTTT.